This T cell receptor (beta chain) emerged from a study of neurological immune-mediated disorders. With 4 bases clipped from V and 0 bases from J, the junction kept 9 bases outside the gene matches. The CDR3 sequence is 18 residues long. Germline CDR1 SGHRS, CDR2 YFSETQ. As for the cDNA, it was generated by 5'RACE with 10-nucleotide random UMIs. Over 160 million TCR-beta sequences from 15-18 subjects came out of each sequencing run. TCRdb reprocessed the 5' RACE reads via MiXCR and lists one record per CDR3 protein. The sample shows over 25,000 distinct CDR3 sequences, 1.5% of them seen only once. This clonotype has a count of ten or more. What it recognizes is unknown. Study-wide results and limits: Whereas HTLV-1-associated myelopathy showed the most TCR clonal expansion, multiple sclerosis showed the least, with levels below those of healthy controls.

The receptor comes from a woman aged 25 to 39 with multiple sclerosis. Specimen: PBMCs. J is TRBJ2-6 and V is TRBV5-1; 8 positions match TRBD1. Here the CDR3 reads CASSPSTGAISGANVLTF. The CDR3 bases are TGCGCCAGCAGCCCCTCGACAGGGGCGATCTCTGGGGCCAACGTCCTGACTTTC.